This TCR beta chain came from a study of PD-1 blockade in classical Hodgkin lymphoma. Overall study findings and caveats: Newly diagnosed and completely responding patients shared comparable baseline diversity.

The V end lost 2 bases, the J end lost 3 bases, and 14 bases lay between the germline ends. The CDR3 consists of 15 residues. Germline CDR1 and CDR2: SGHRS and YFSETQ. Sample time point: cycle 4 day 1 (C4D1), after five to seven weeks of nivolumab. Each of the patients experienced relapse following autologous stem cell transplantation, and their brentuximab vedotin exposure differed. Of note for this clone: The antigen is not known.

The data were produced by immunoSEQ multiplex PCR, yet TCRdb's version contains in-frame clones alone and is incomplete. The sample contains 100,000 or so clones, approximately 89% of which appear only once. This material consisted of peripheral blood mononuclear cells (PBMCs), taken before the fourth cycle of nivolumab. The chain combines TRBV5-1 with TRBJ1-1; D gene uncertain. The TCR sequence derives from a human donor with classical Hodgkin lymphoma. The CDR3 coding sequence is TGCGCCAGCAGCTTCTGGGAAAAGGGTTACACTGAAGCTTTCTTT. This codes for CASSFWEKGYTEAFF.